The 8 T cell receptor beta chains below were found in one sample sequenced in a study of shared clonotypes between healthy human individuals. TCRdb keeps only in-frame clones here, not all; method: immunoSEQ multiplex PCR. The sample consists of about a million clones, roughly 80% of them appearing once. Sequencing was done on a sample of memory CD4+ T cells from PBMCs. Subset meaning: CD45RA-negative fraction. The receptors stem from a man younger than 35 in good health. Some clones in this sample may be carry-over from other donors' samples.

The chain's CDR3 is CAWSHQASPYNEQFF. CDR3 coding DNA: TGTGCCTGGAGTCACCAGGCTAGCCCCTACAATGAGCAGTTCTTC. The chain has TRBV30 and TRBJ2-1; a weak D match, TRBD2 (5 bases). Germline V gene lookup returns CDR1 GTSNPN and CDR2 SVGIG (reference sequence). V lost 2 bases and J 2 bases, leaving 13 bases between the germline ends. The CDR3 contains 15 residues.

J is TRBJ1-1 and V is TRBV27; D is uncertain. Germline CDR1 and CDR2: MNHEY and SMNVEV (reference sequence). V lost 5 bases, J lost 4 bases, and 11 bases lay in between. The CDR3 is 13 amino acids. The CDR3 loop reads CASSLKPGTEAFF. CDR3 DNA sequence: TGTGCCAGCAGTCTTAAACCCGGCACTGAAGCTTTCTTT.

This chain joins TRBV28 and TRBJ1-1; no reliable D call. V dropped 6 bases and J dropped 0 bases, with 14 bases sitting between them. This CDR3 has 15 residues. Germline loops: CDR1 MDHEN, CDR2 SYDVKM. In nucleotides, the CDR3 is TGTGCCAGCAGCCCCCTCTCGCCACTGAACACTGAAGCTTTCTTT. This gives the protein CASSPLSPLNTEAFF.

Notes on this clone: Within the sample, other DNA sequences also encode this same CDR3. The chain recombines TRBV9 with TRBJ2-7; 11 positions match TRBD1. CDR1 SGDLS and CDR2 YYNGEE come from the germline V gene. The CDR3 is 14 residues long. Trimming removed 2 bases from V and 4 bases from J; junction bases left unmatched: 2. The CDR3 spells CASSVGQGGYEQYF. The CDR3 region has the DNA TGTGCCAGCAGCGTGGGACAGGGGGGATACGAGCAGTACTTC.

Notes on this clone: Additional DNA sequences in this sample encode the identical CDR3. The chain links TRBV7-2 to TRBJ2-2; D call uncertain. V lost 5 bases, J lost 0 bases, and 7 bases lay in between. The CDR3 loop spans 14 amino acids. Germline V gene sequence: CDR1 SGHTA, CDR2 FQGNSA. CDR3 residues: CASSPTANTGELFF. The CDR3 DNA follows: TGTGCCAGCAGCCCTACAGCGAACACCGGGGAGCTGTTTTTT.

This chain joins TRBV29-1 and TRBJ1-2; 7 nucleotides agree with TRBD1. Germline V gene lookup returns CDR1 SQVTM and CDR2 ANQGSEA. This CDR3 is 14 amino acids long. With V trimmed by 4 bases and J by 0 bases, 5 bases remained unmatched. CDR3 sequence (DNA): TGCAGCGTTGTAGGACAGGCTGCTAACTATGGCTACACCTTC. Translated, it gives CSVVGQAANYGYTF.

In this sample, this clone turned up once. V usage is TRBV7-9 and J usage is TRBJ2-3, with TRBD1 matching 8 bases. After removal of 5 bases from V and 2 bases from J, the junction contained 6 bases not matched to a gene. The CDR3 loop spans 15 amino acids. The V gene's germline CDR1 is SEHNR and CDR2 FQNEAQ (reference sequence). CDR3 loop: CASSPGQGHTDTQYF. The CDR3 nucleotides are TGTGCCAGCAGCCCAGGACAGGGACACACAGATACGCAGTATTTT.

The rearrangement uses TRBV28 and TRBJ1-4; TRBD1 matches 8 bases. The length of the CDR3 is 16 residues. V lost 4 bases and J lost 2; bases outside the gene matches: 6. CDR1 is MDHEN and CDR2 is SYDVKM in the germline V gene. The CDR3 DNA is TGTGCCAGCAGTTGGACAGGGAGCGGGACTAATGAAAAACTGTTTTTT. Its protein is CASSWTGSGTNEKLFF.